The T cell receptor (beta chain) under discussion was sequenced for a study of blood T cell repertoires in COVID-19. CDR3 length: 12 residues. The germline V gene has CDR1 MDHEN and CDR2 SYDVKM. Trimming shortened V by 6 bases and J by 8 bases, and 13 bases separated the two germline ends. Libraries were prepared by immunoSEQ multiplex PCR; TCRdb keeps only in-frame clonotypes and omits some of them. Among over 450,000 clones listed, roughly nine tenths were seen once. The sequenced sample was peripheral blood. The gene calls are TRBV28 and TRBJ1-2; a possible D gene is TRBD1 (5 bases). The sequence was obtained from a woman aged 45 to 65 with COVID-19, enrolled during active disease. The CDR3 region has the DNA TGTGCCAGCAGAATCAGGGAAGAAGGCTACACCTTC. Translated, it gives CASRIREEGYTF.